Below, 24 T cell receptor beta chains from the same sample are listed, as sequenced in a study of blood T cell repertoires in COVID-19. Clones were sequenced by immunoSEQ multiplex PCR, and TCRdb holds only the in-frame ones, with some missing. This table has hundreds of thousands of clones, 70% to 90% appearing once. The specimen was peripheral blood. The receptors here all came from a woman between 65 and 79 years old with COVID-19, enrolled during active disease.

The gene calls are TRBV2 and TRBJ2-2; 8 bases line up with TRBD2. Germline V gives CDR1 SNHLY, CDR2 FYNNEI. The CDR3 consists of 16 residues. J was trimmed by 4 bases and V by 2 bases; bases with no gene match: 6. CDR3 nucleotides: TGTGCCAGCAGTGAATTGGCGGGGGGTGCCACCGGGGAGCTGTTTTTT. This codes for CASSELAGGATGELFF.

V usage is TRBV9 and J usage is TRBJ1-2; 10 positions agree with TRBD1. Germline lookup yields CDR1 SGDLS and CDR2 YYNGEE. CDR3 length equals 16 residues. V lost 4 bases, J lost 1 base, and 7 bases stayed unmatched. The CDR3 sequence: CASSTTGGEDNYGYTF. CDR3 in DNA: TGTGCCAGCAGCACGACAGGGGGCGAAGATAACTATGGCTACACCTTC.

The genes are TRBV18 and TRBJ2-5, with TRBD2 matching 8 bases. Trimming at V came to 1 base and at J to 2 bases, leaving 6 bases not matched to a gene. The CDR3 is 16 residues long. The germline CDR1 and CDR2 sequences are KGHSH and LQKENI. The CDR3 protein is CASSPRLQRGQETQYF. In nucleotides, the CDR3 is TGTGCCAGCTCACCACGTCTGCAGCGGGGGCAAGAGACCCAGTACTTC.

This rearrangement joins TRBV4-2 to TRBJ1-5, with D unclear. In germline, CDR1 is LGHNA, CDR2 YNFKEQ. The CDR3 totals 17 residues. V dropped 0 bases and J dropped 5 bases, with 17 bases sitting between them. The DNA of the CDR3 is TGTGCCAGCAGCCAAGATAAGAGGTGGAATACCGATCAGCCCCAGCATTTT. As protein: CASSQDKRWNTDQPQHF.

The chain has TRBV3-1 (or the pseudogene TRBV3-2) and TRBJ2-7, with D perhaps TRBD2 (6 bases). CDR3 length equals 15 residues. Trimming took off 4 bases at V and 0 bases at J, with 13 bases between the two ends. CDR1 and CDR2 (germline): LGHDT, YNNKEL (reference sequence). The CDR3 sequence: CASSPSDYVSYEQYF. In nucleotides, the CDR3 is TGTGCCAGCAGCCCTTCGGACTACGTCTCCTACGAGCAGTACTTC.

The chain uses TRBV2 and TRBJ1-2; D unclear. Germline V gene lookup returns CDR1 SNHLY and CDR2 FYNNEI. Trimming removed 8 bases at V and 2 bases at J, with 9 bases between. The CDR3 covers 12 residues. In DNA form, the CDR3 reads TGTGCCAGCCGGGGAGAAAACTATGGCTACACCTTC. The encoded protein is CASRGENYGYTF.

The chain couples TRBV3-1 (or the pseudogene TRBV3-2) to TRBJ1-3, with D possibly matching TRBD1 (5 bases). This CDR3 contains 17 residues. The V end was cut by 4 bases, the J end by 4 bases, with 20 bases between. Germline lookup yields CDR1 LGHDT and CDR2 YNNKEL (reference sequence). The chain's CDR3 is CASSPSPVRAGGNTIYF. The CDR3 coding sequence is TGTGCCAGCAGCCCCTCCCCGGTCAGGGCCGGCGGAAACACCATATATTTT.

The chain joins TRBV6-2 or TRBV6-3 to TRBJ1-2, with TRBD1 identical over 11 bases. Germline values: CDR1 MNHEY, CDR2 SVGEGT. The CDR3 totals 14 residues. Germline trimming cut 5 bases from V and 5 bases from J; bases unmatched to any gene: 4. The CDR3 sequence is CASSRGQGAYGYTF. The DNA for the CDR3 is TGTGCCAGCAGTCGTGGACAGGGGGCTTATGGCTACACCTTC.

The chain couples TRBV28 to TRBJ1-2; 7 nucleotides agree with TRBD1. With 5 bases clipped from V and 4 bases from J, the junction kept 4 bases outside the gene matches. The CDR3 is 13 residues long. The V gene's germline CDR1 is MDHEN and CDR2 SYDVKM. CDR3 sequence reads: CASSRQGVYGYTF. CDR3 DNA: TGTGCCAGCAGTCGACAGGGAGTCTATGGCTACACCTTC.

The chain has TRBV9 and TRBJ1-5; a weak D match, TRBD1 (6 bases). The V gene lost 0 bases and the J gene lost 2 bases, with 12 bases spanning the gap. The CDR3 spans 16 residues. Per germline, CDR1 SGDLS and CDR2 YYNGEE. As DNA, the CDR3 is TGTGCCAGCAGCGTAGGGGAGGGGGGAGGCAATCAGCCCCAGCATTTT. It specifies CASSVGEGGGNQPQHF.

The gene calls are TRBV5-4 and TRBJ2-3, with D possibly matching TRBD2 (6 bases). Trimming removed 2 bases from V and 0 bases from J, with 7 bases in between. Germline lookup yields CDR1 SGHNT and CDR2 YYREEE (reference sequence). The CDR3 runs to 14 residues. In DNA, the CDR3 is TGTGCCAGCAGCTTCGGGGGTAGCACAGATACGCAGTATTTT. The encoded protein is CASSFGGSTDTQYF.

This clone turned up a few times. The chain combines TRBV5-6 with TRBJ2-2, with D tentatively TRBD1 (5 bases). Germline V CDR1 and CDR2: SGHDT, YYEEEE. The V gene lost 4 bases and the J gene lost 5 bases, with 18 bases spanning the gap. This CDR3 contains 16 residues. CDR3 DNA sequence: TGTGCCAGCAGCCTAATATCTGGGGCAGGGACCGGGGAGCTGTTTTTT. It translates to CASSLISGAGTGELFF.

This chain links TRBV23-1 with TRBJ2-3; D may be TRBD1 (6 bases). TRBV23-1 is an ORF; its function is uncertain. The CDR3 spans 15 residues. The V and J ends lost 3 bases and 3 bases respectively, with 13 bases between them. CDR3 coding DNA: TGCGCCAGCAGTCATCCCGGACAGAGAACAGATACGCAGTATTTT. Its translation is CASSHPGQRTDTQYF.

In this sample, this clone turned up once. The V and J genes are TRBV9 and TRBJ2-5; 9 nucleotides agree with TRBD2. The CDR3 loop spans 17 amino acids. Trimming cost V 0 bases and J 5 bases; bases outside gene matches: 11. Per the germline V gene, CDR1 is SGDLS and CDR2 is YYNGEE. The DNA of the CDR3 is TGTGCCAGCAGCGTAGAGAGCGGGGGGCCTCTGGGGGAGACCCAGTACTTC. It translates to CASSVESGGPLGETQYF.

The V and J genes are TRBV20-1 and TRBJ2-7; 7 nucleotides align to TRBD1. Germline CDR1 is DFQATT and CDR2 is SNEGSKA (reference sequence). The CDR3 has 12 amino acids. V lost 3 bases, J lost 6 bases, and 5 bases stayed unmatched. The CDR3 spells CSASEGAREQYF. The CDR3 DNA reads TGCAGTGCTAGTGAGGGGGCGCGCGAGCAGTACTTC.

This rearrangement joins TRBV15 to TRBJ2-5; D is ambiguous. Trimming removed 0 bases from V and 2 bases from J, with 10 bases in between. Germline V CDR1 and CDR2: LNHNV, YYDKDF (reference sequence). The CDR3 runs 15 residues. In DNA, the CDR3 is TGTGCCACCAGCAGAGATCTTGGCAGACAAGAGACCCAGTACTTC. Protein: CATSRDLGRQETQYF.

This clone was counted a single time. The gene calls are TRBV5-1 and TRBJ1-2; 8 nucleotides align to TRBD1. The CDR3 runs 13 residues. V trimming: 4 bases; J trimming: 6 bases; junction bases outside the gene matches: 5. Germline CDR1 is SGHRS and CDR2 is YFSETQ. CDR3 nucleotide sequence: TGCGCCAGCAGCAAAGGACAGGGACATGGCTACACCTTC. It specifies CASSKGQGHGYTF.

V is TRBV5-6 and J is TRBJ1-1; 11 bases agree with TRBD1. Germline CDR1 SGHDT, CDR2 YYEEEE. The ends lost 2 bases at V and 7 bases at J; junction bases unmatched: 1. The CDR3 contains 13 residues. The CDR3 here is CASSFGTGGEAFF. CDR3 DNA: TGTGCCAGCAGCTTCGGGACAGGGGGTGAAGCTTTCTTT.

The genes are TRBV7-2 and TRBJ1-5; 7 nucleotides agree with TRBD1. This CDR3 has 15 residues. Losses at the gene ends were 5 bases for V and 0 bases for J; bases not matched to a gene: 4. Germline values: CDR1 SGHTA, CDR2 FQGNSA. The DNA for the CDR3 is TGTGCCAGCAGCACACAGGGGACTAGCAATCAGCCCCAGCATTTT. Protein product: CASSTQGTSNQPQHF.

V usage is TRBV10-3 and J usage is TRBJ1-2; D not resolved. Between the trimmed V and J ends, which lost 8 bases and 2 bases, there was a span of 6 bases. The CDR3 is made up of 11 amino acids. Germline V CDR1 and CDR2: ENHRY, SYGVKD. The CDR3 spells CAIGQNYGYTF. The DNA for the CDR3 is TGTGCCATCGGTCAGAACTATGGCTACACCTTC.

The gene calls are TRBV30 and TRBJ1-6, with D hard to call. With 3 bases removed from V and 9 bases from J, the gap between germline ends came to 12 bases. The germline V gene has CDR1 GTSNPN and CDR2 SVGIG (reference sequence). This CDR3 comprises 13 residues. The CDR3 nucleotides are TGTGCCTGGAGGGCGGGGATAGGTTCACCCCTCCACTTT. Protein sequence: CAWRAGIGSPLHF. The whole variable domain, remainder taken from reference TRBV30 and TRBJ1-6, is SQTIHQWPATLVQPVGSPLSLECTVEGTSNPNLYWYRQAAGRGLQLLFYSVGIGQISSEVPQNLSASRPQDRQFILSSKKLLLSDSGFYLCAWRAGIGSPLHFGNGTRLTVT.

V usage is TRBV9 and J usage is TRBJ2-5, with 16 bases lining up with TRBD2. Per germline, CDR1 SGDLS and CDR2 YYNGEE. V shed 6 bases and J 3 bases; nucleotides not matched to a gene: 8. The CDR3 sequence is 17 residues long. In DNA form, the CDR3 reads TGTGCCAGCAACCCCGGGACTAGCGGGGGGGTCGAAGAGACCCAGTACTTC. It is translated as CASNPGTSGGVEETQYF.

The chain joins TRBV2 to TRBJ2-2; D is possibly TRBD2 (6 bases). The CDR3 runs to 16 residues. Germline V gene sequence: CDR1 SNHLY, CDR2 FYNNEI. The germline V and J ends were trimmed by 1 base and 2 bases, with 11 bases remaining between them. The CDR3 protein is CASSEVERANTGELFF. CDR3 sequence (DNA): TGTGCCAGCAGTGAAGTGGAGCGGGCTAACACCGGGGAGCTGTTTTTT.

With respect to this clone: Germline is not matched at one junction end, which may reflect a read error. The rearrangement joins TRBV2 to TRBJ1-2, with TRBD1 matching 8 bases. CDR3 length: 13 residues. CDR1 SNHLY and CDR2 FYNNEI come from the germline V gene. The CDR3 DNA reads TGTGCCAGCAGGGAAGAGGGGACAGGCGGCTACACCTTC. As protein: CASREEGTGGYTF.